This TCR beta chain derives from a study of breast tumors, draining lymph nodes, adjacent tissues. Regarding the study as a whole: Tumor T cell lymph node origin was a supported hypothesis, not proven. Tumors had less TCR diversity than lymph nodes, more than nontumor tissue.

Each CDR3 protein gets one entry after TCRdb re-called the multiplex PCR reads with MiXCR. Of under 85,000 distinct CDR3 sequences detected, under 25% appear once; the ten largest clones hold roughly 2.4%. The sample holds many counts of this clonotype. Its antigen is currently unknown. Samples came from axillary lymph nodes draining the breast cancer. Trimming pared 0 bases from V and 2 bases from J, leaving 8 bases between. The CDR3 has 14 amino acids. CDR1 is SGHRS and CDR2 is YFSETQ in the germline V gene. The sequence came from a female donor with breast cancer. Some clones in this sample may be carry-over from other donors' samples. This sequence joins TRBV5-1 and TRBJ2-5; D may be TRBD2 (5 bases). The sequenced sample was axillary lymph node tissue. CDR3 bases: TGCGCCAGCAGCTTGGGACGGACTCAAGAGACCCAGTACTTC. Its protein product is CASSLGRTQETQYF. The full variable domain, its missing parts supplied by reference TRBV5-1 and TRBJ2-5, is KAGVTQTPRYLIKTRGQQVTLSCSPISGHRSVSWYQQTPGQGLQFLFEYFSETQRNKGNFPGRFSGRQFSNSRSEMNVSTLELGDSALYLCASSLGRTQETQYFGPGTRLLVL.